These 13 T cell receptor beta chains were all obtained from the same sample, sequenced in a study of regulatory T cells in long-lasting Graves disease (dated by TCRdb to the early 2020s). Interpreted using the paper, the time point label stands for: newly diagnosed GD, antithyroid drugs for less than 3 months. For both TCR sequencing and RNA sequencing, RNA was extracted from PBMCs using TRIzol. Libraries were built with multiplex PCR. TCRdb names Illumina HiSeq 4000 as the instrument used. CDR3 regions were amplified by Arm-PCR with iRepertoire HTBI primers to construct TCR beta libraries. TCRdb redid the processing of the public reads, applying fastp at Q25 and MiXCR, and retained in-frame beta chains. When rows share a CDR3 protein, they turn into one entry using the most common DNA and genes. Recorded for this sample are about 350,000 distinct CDR3 sequences; 16% of them occurred a single time. The ten biggest clones cover just over 20% of the sample.

The sample was also linked to a second study, of T cells in Graves' hyperthyroidism and ophthalmopathy.

The sequencing here drew on peripheral blood mononuclear cells (PBMCs), taken at new diagnosis, from a patient treated with antithyroid drugs. The origin of the receptors is a woman younger than 30 with Graves disease. Donor details come from another sample of the same person, matched by shared clones.

This clonotype came up many times. This chain joins TRBV11-2 and TRBJ2-7; D gene ambiguous. The CDR3 loop spans 15 amino acids. Per germline, CDR1 SGHAT and CDR2 FQNNGV. V lost 1 base and J lost 3, with 13 bases in between. CDR3 amino acids: CASSLALGGFYEQYF. For the CDR3, the DNA is TGTGCCAGCAGCTTAGCCCTCGGCGGATTCTACGAGCAGTACTTC.

The CDR3 DNA reads as TGTGCCAGCAGACTTACAGGGGCCGGGGAGCTGTTTTTT. Translated: CASRLTGAGELFF. The rearrangement links TRBV2 to TRBJ2-2, with 7 bases lining up with TRBD1. Germline values: CDR1 SNHLY, CDR2 FYNNEI. V shed 6 bases and J 6 bases; nucleotides not matched to a gene: 4. The CDR3 runs 13 residues.

The gene calls are TRBV4-2 and TRBJ1-2; weak D call: TRBD1 (5 bases). This CDR3 spans 15 amino acids. Trimming removed 0 bases from V and 5 bases from J, with 13 bases in between. Germline-derived CDR1 and CDR2 are LGHNA and YNFKEQ. DNA of the CDR3: TGTGCCAGCAGCCAAGATATCGGGGGTGATTATGGCTACACCTTC. Encoded protein: CASSQDIGGDYGYTF.

This clonotype was observed at least ten times. The CDR3 loop reads CASSWTAGGGETQYF. In DNA form, the CDR3 reads TGTGCCAGCAGCTGGACAGCGGGAGGCGGGGAGACCCAGTACTTC. This rearrangement joins TRBV7-2 to TRBJ2-5, with TRBD2 matching 9 bases. Germline assignment: CDR1 SGHTA and CDR2 FQGNSA. V dropped 4 bases and J dropped 5; count of bases not matched to a gene: 8. This CDR3 is built from 15 residues.

The sample holds many counts of this clonotype. V gene TRBV24-1 combines with J gene TRBJ2-2, with D tentatively TRBD1 (7 bases). Germline CDR1 reads KGHDR; CDR2 reads SFDVKD. The CDR3 runs 17 residues. V was trimmed by 12 bases and J by 0 bases, leaving 22 bases between them. The CDR3 reads CASSAWRGPANTGELFF. Written as DNA, the CDR3 is TGTGCCTCTTCGGCCTGGAGGGGGCCTGCGAACACCGGGGAGCTGTTTTTT.

The table lists this clonotype with many counts. The chain carries TRBV6-1 and TRBJ2-7; D might be TRBD1 (6 bases). This CDR3 contains 13 residues. CDR1 and CDR2 from the germline V gene are MNHNS and SASEGT. V was trimmed by 4 bases and J by 3 bases, leaving 10 bases between them. The CDR3 loop reads CASSGEQGYEQYF. The CDR3 coding sequence is TGTGCCAGCAGTGGCGAACAGGGCTACGAGCAGTACTTC.

The sample holds a few counts of this clonotype. The chain joins TRBV20-1 to TRBJ2-7, with a possible D match to TRBD2 (6 bases). V was clipped by 6 bases and J by 6 bases, with 24 bases between them. From germline, CDR1 is DFQATT and CDR2 SNEGSKA (reference sequence). CDR3 length: 15 residues. The CDR3 nucleotides read TGCAGTGCCATCTGGGAGGTGGGAGTCCTTCGCGAGCAGTACTTC. This codes for CSAIWEVGVLREQYF.

Many counts were recorded for this clonotype. The gene calls are TRBV6-9 and TRBJ2-7, with a weak D call TRBD1 (6 bases). V lost 3 bases to trimming and J lost 3 bases, with 9 bases between them. Germline V gene sequence: CDR1 MNHGY, CDR2 SVAAGI. This CDR3 is 13 amino acids long. The CDR3 protein is CASSYGQSYEQYF. DNA of the CDR3: TGTGCCAGCAGTTACGGACAGAGCTACGAGCAGTACTTC.

This clonotype was detected many times. The rearrangement links TRBV11-2 to TRBJ2-5, with 8 bases identical to TRBD1. The CDR3 has 13 amino acids. Germline V gene lookup returns CDR1 SGHAT and CDR2 FQNNGV. V was pared by 4 bases and J by 4 bases, with 2 bases of the junction left unmatched. The CDR3: CASSYGQGETQYF. The CDR3 DNA reads as TGTGCCAGCAGCTACGGACAGGGAGAGACCCAGTACTTC.

Only a few counts were recorded for this clonotype. The rearrangement uses TRBV2 and TRBJ2-5; 12 positions agree with TRBD1. The J segment lost 4 bases and the V segment lost 5 bases, leaving 8 bases of the junction unmatched. CDR1 is SNHLY and CDR2 is FYNNEI in the germline V gene. The CDR3 is made up of 16 amino acids. CDR3 DNA: TGTGCCAGCAGTTTGTCCGGGACAGGGGGCGTAGAGACCCAGTACTTC. Translated: CASSLSGTGGVETQYF.

This clonotype came up a few times. V is TRBV20-1 and J is TRBJ1-5; D is unresolved. The V end lost 6 bases, the J end lost 0 bases, and 12 bases lay between the germline ends. The CDR3 runs 14 residues. CDR1 is DFQATT and CDR2 is SNEGSKA in the germline V gene (reference sequence). Written as DNA, the CDR3 is TGCAGTGCCAGGACCCTATATAGCAATCAGCCCCAGCATTTT. Amino acids: CSARTLYSNQPQHF.

The chain employs TRBV6-1 and TRBJ1-4, with unresolved D. V lost 6 bases to trimming and J lost 13 bases, with 24 bases between them. Germline values: CDR1 MNHNS, CDR2 SASEGT. The CDR3 sequence is 15 residues long. The chain's CDR3 is CASSPPAEMKKGLFF. CDR3 DNA: TGTGCCAGCAGCCCCCCGGCGGAGATGAAAAAGGGACTGTTTTTT.

This clonotype appeared many times. This chain joins TRBV5-8 and TRBJ2-1; 9 bases fit TRBD1. V shed 5 bases, J shed 4 bases, and the junction held 7 bases outside the gene matches. Per the germline V gene, CDR1 is SGHTS and CDR2 is YDEGEE. The CDR3 extends over 15 amino acids. The CDR3: CASRIGTGPYNEQFF. In DNA form, the CDR3 reads TGTGCCAGCAGAATCGGGACAGGGCCATACAATGAGCAGTTCTTC.